This TCR beta chain derives from a study of blood T cell repertoires in COVID-19. Study processing details: Scientists estimated how many nucleated cells there were by amplifying reference gene primers. Sequencing used immunoSEQ multiplex PCR; TCRdb keeps in-frame clones, though not all of them. The V and J calls and clone size were taken over from that table, and D and trimming were inferred from the DNA. The table lists under 250,000 clones, 80% to 90% of them singletons. The germline V gene encodes CDR1 GTSNPN and CDR2 SVGIG (reference sequence). This CDR3 has 13 amino acids. The J segment lost 6 bases and the V segment lost 2 bases, leaving 6 bases of the junction unmatched.

The chain joins TRBV30 to TRBJ1-2; TRBD1 matches 7 bases. The sample comprised peripheral blood. This clonotype was obtained from a man aged 60 to 69 with acute or convalescent COVID-19. The CDR3 DNA follows: TGTGCCTGGAGTACGGGACAGAGCAATGGCTACACCTTC. As protein: CAWSTGQSNGYTF.